This is a list of T cell receptor beta chains from one sample in a study of blood T cell repertoires in COVID-19. The table came from immunoSEQ multiplex PCR; TCRdb's copy has only in-frame clones and leaves some out. The sample includes about 86,000 clones, about 90% of them seen just once. Sequenced material: peripheral blood. The receptors come from a human donor in a cohort sampled during active COVID-19. The CDR3 runs from the conserved cysteine through the conserved F or W. D genes are given only for firm matches. Part of the rows lack a size; the others show once, few, many or a class for expanded clones.

size	D	V	J	length	CDR3	DNA
.	TRBD1	TRBV11-3	TRBJ2-5	13	CASSIGTAGTQYF	TGTGCCAGCAGCATAGGGACAGCCGGGACCCAGTACTTC
.	.	TRBV5-1	TRBJ1-2	14	CASSLDRTNYGYTF	TGCGCCAGCAGCTTGGACAGGACTAACTATGGCTACACCTTC
few	.	TRBV7-9	TRBJ1-5	15	CASSPRGGGDQPQHF	TGTGCCAGCAGCCCCCGGGGTGGAGGCGATCAGCCCCAGCATTTT
few	TRBD2	TRBV6-1	TRBJ2-7	16	CASSGAWTSGTYEQYF	TGTGCCAGCAGTGGGGCTTGGACTAGCGGGACATACGAGCAGTACTTC
few	.	TRBV28	TRBJ1-5	18	CASSFLLGHERINQPQHF	TGTGCCAGCAGTTTTCTATTGGGGCACGAACGGATCAATCAGCCCCAGCATTTT
.	TRBD2	TRBV9	TRBJ2-2	19	CASSVGLAGATGNTGELFF	TGTGCCAGCAGCGTAGGTCTAGCGGGAGCCACGGGGAACACCGGGGAGCTGTTTTTT
.	TRBD1	TRBV7-3	TRBJ1-1	14	CASSRTGQGLEAFF	TGTGCCAGCAGTCGTACGGGACAGGGTTTAGAAGCTTTCTTT
.	.	TRBV7-9	TRBJ1-1	15	CASSRRLAGRTEAFF	TGTGCCAGCAGCCGTCGACTCGCTGGGAGGACTGAAGCTTTCTTT
few	.	TRBV7-9	TRBJ2-3	16	CASSLSGHEGADTQYF	TGTGCCAGCAGCTTATCTGGGCATGAGGGGGCAGATACGCAGTATTTT
.	TRBD1	TRBV20-1	TRBJ2-7	14	CSASPRQGTWEQYF	TGCAGTGCTAGTCCCCGACAGGGGACCTGGGAGCAGTACTTC
.	TRBD2	TRBV6-5	TRBJ2-7	12	CASMTSGYEQYF	TGTGCCAGCATGACTAGCGGGTACGAGCAGTACTTC
.	TRBD2	TRBV28	TRBJ2-7	16	CASSFLAGGGVHEQYF	TGTGCCAGCAGTTTCCTAGCGGGAGGGGGGGTCCACGAGCAGTACTTC
.	.	TRBV2	TRBJ2-7	12	CASLQGPYEQYF	TGTGCCAGCCTACAGGGCCCCTACGAGCAGTACTTC
.	.	TRBV14	TRBJ1-1	14	CASSQEGALLEAFF	TGTGCCAGCAGCCAAGAAGGGGCACTCCTTGAAGCTTTCTTT
.	TRBD1	TRBV19	TRBJ1-1	13	CASATGGWTEAFF	TGTGCCAGTGCTACAGGGGGCTGGACTGAAGCTTTCTTT
once	.	TRBV27	TRBJ2-6	17	CASQQGPTGSGANVLTF	TGTGCCAGCCAACAGGGCCCCACTGGCTCTGGGGCCAACGTCCTGACTTTC
once	.	TRBV19	TRBJ2-1	11	CACGDYNEQFF	TGTGCCTGTGGAGACTACAATGAGCAGTTCTTC
.	.	TRBV7-9	TRBJ1-3	16	CASSLEVGGVENTIYF	TGTGCCAGCAGCTTAGAGGTGGGGGGAGTCGAAAACACCATATATTTT
.	TRBD1	TRBV4-2	TRBJ1-4	16	CASSPHRGQGEEKLFF	TGTGCCAGCAGCCCCCATCGGGGACAGGGCGAGGAAAAACTGTTTTTT
.	.	TRBV19	TRBJ2-2	15	CASSIRSRDTGELFF	TGTGCCAGTAGTATTAGGTCGCGGGACACCGGGGAGCTGTTTTTT
.	.	TRBV7-3	TRBJ2-1	15	CASSFGDLSYNEQFF	TGTGCCAGCAGCTTCGGGGATTTGAGCTACAATGAGCAGTTCTTC
once	TRBD2	TRBV28	TRBJ2-1	15	CASSFAGRGYNEQFF	TGTGCCAGCAGTTTTGCCGGGAGGGGATACAATGAGCAGTTCTTC
.	.	TRBV24-1	TRBJ2-3	12	CATGGDTDTQYF	TGTGCCACCGGAGGGGACACAGATACGCAGTATTTT
once	TRBD1	TRBV5-1	TRBJ2-1	15	CASSLATGDYNEQFF	TGCGCCAGCAGCTTGGCGACAGGGGATTACAATGAGCAGTTCTTC
.	.	TRBV4-1	TRBJ1-1	15	CASSQDPFEGTEAFF	TGCGCCAGCAGCCAAGATCCCTTTGAGGGTACTGAAGCTTTCTTT
.	TRBD1	TRBV9	TRBJ1-5	14	CASSPDRVDQPQHF	TGTGCCAGCAGCCCGGACAGGGTAGACCAGCCCCAGCATTTT
.	.	TRBV5-1	TRBJ1-1	13	CASSQGTNTEAFF	TGCGCCAGCAGCCAGGGTACGAACACTGAAGCTTTCTTT
.	TRBD2	TRBV6-1	TRBJ2-2	15	CASSRTSGSTGELFF	TGTGCCAGCAGCCGGACTAGCGGGAGCACCGGGGAGCTGTTTTTT
.	.	TRBV6-5	TRBJ1-4	13	CASNEMSIEKLFF	TGTGCCAGCAACGAAATGAGTATTGAAAAACTGTTTTTT
.	TRBD1	TRBV28	TRBJ1-5	15	CASRPTGGGNQPQHF	TGTGCCAGCAGACCTACAGGGGGTGGCAATCAGCCCCAGCATTTT
.	.	TRBV6-6	TRBJ2-5	15	CASTKEGAERETQYF	TGTGCCAGCACCAAGGAGGGTGCGGAACGAGAGACCCAGTACTTC
.	.	TRBV12-3/TRBV12-4	TRBJ2-7	11	CASTLEGEQYF	TGTGCCAGCACCCTAGAGGGCGAGCAGTACTTC
.	TRBD2	TRBV5-1	TRBJ2-2	18	CASSLTAGGDLNTGELFF	TGCGCCAGCAGCTTGACAGCGGGAGGAGACCTGAACACCGGGGAGCTGTTTTTT
.	TRBD1	TRBV19	TRBJ1-1	12	CATGQGNTEAFF	TGTGCCACGGGACAGGGGAACACTGAAGCTTTCTTT
.	TRBD2	TRBV5-1	TRBJ2-7	17	CASSVTASGSGAYEQYF	TGCGCCAGCAGCGTGACAGCTAGCGGGAGTGGGGCGTACGAGCAGTACTTC
.	.	TRBV4-1	TRBJ2-3	14	CASSPPDYLRLQYF	TGCGCCAGCAGCCCTCCGGACTACCTTAGGCTGCAGTATTTT
.	TRBD1	TRBV25-1	TRBJ2-1	15	CASSADRGRNNEQFF	TGTGCCAGCAGCGCTGACAGGGGGCGCAACAATGAGCAGTTCTTC
.	TRBD1	TRBV5-4	TRBJ2-6	18	CASSLTGTVVSGANVLTF	TGTGCCAGCAGCTTGACCGGGACAGTCGTCTCTGGGGCCAACGTCCTGACTTTC
few	.	TRBV2	TRBJ1-2	12	CASREDTYGYTF	TGTGCCAGCAGAGAGGACACCTATGGCTACACCTTC
.	TRBD2	TRBV5-5	TRBJ2-7	17	CASSLGGRTSVSYEQYF	TGTGCCAGCAGCTTAGGAGGTCGGACTAGCGTTTCCTACGAGCAGTACTTC
once	TRBD1	TRBV18	TRBJ2-2	15	CASSPGTGGTGELFF	TGTGCCAGCTCACCAGGGACAGGGGGCACCGGGGAGCTGTTTTTT
.	.	TRBV28	TRBJ1-5	14	CASSLPGNNQPQHF	TGTGCCAGCAGTTTACCGGGGAACAATCAGCCCCAGCATTTT
.	TRBD1	TRBV6-5	TRBJ2-7	15	CASSSPGTGKNEQYF	TGTGCCAGCAGTTCCCCCGGGACAGGGAAAAACGAGCAGTACTTC
.	.	TRBV12-3/TRBV12-4	TRBJ1-3	12	CASSFRGNTIYF	TGTGCCAGCAGTTTCAGGGGAAACACCATATATTTT
few	.	TRBV4-1	TRBJ2-7	15	CASSFRDSSSYEQYF	TGCGCCAGCAGCTTCCGGGACTCGAGCTCCTACGAGCAGTACTTC
.	TRBD1	TRBV9	TRBJ1-1	13	CASSAMMTGTAFF	TGTGCCAGCAGCGCCATGATGACAGGGACAGCTTTCTTT
.	.	TRBV10-3	TRBJ1-1	14	CAISEPRTPLEAFF	TGTGCCATCAGTGAGCCCAGGACACCTTTAGAAGCTTTCTTT
few	TRBD2	TRBV19	TRBJ2-3	15	CASSRALAGADTQYF	TGTGCCAGTAGTAGGGCTCTAGCGGGAGCAGATACGCAGTATTTT
.	TRBD1	TRBV11-3	TRBJ2-3	16	CASSLGTGAGTDTQYF	TGTGCCAGCAGCTTAGGGACAGGGGCAGGCACAGATACGCAGTATTTT
.	TRBD2	TRBV15	TRBJ2-1	14	CATSRGGRPNEQFF	TGTGCCACCAGCAGGGGCGGGAGGCCCAATGAGCAGTTCTTC
.	.	TRBV5-1	TRBJ1-1	14	CASNPPGQNTEAFF	TGCGCCAGCAACCCTCCGGGACAAAACACTGAAGCTTTCTTT
few	TRBD1	TRBV6-1	TRBJ1-4	15	CASSEGPGGPGKLFF	TGTGCCAGCAGTGAAGGGCCAGGGGGCCCGGGAAAACTGTTTTTT